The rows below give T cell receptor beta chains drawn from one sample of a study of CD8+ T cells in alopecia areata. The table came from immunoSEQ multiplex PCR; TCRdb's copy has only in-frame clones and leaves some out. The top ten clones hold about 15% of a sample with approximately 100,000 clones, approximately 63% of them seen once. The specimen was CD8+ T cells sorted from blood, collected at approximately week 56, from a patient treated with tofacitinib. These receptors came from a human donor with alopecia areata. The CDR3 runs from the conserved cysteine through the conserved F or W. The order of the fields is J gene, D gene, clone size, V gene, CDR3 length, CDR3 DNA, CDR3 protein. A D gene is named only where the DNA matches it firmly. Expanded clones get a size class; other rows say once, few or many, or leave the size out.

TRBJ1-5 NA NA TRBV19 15 TGTGCCAGTAGTACAGGAACTTATAGCAATCAGCCCCAGCATTTT CASSTGTYSNQPQHF
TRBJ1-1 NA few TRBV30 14 TGTGCCTGGAGTGTACTAGGTCAGAACACTGAAGCTTTCTTT CAWSVLGQNTEAFF
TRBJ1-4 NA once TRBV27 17 TGTGCCAGCAGTTTGTTAGGGGGAATCTCCACTAATGAAAAACTGTTTTTT CASSLLGGISTNEKLFF
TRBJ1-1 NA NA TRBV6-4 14 TGTGCCAGTCCCTTAGGGGGACTGAACACTGAAGCTTTCTTT CASPLGGLNTEAFF
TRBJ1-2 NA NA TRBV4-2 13 TGTGCCAGCAGCCAGGGGGGAGTTCCCTTCAACACCTTC CASSQGGVPFNTF
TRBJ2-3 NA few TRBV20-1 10 TGCAGTGGATGGACAGATACGCAGTATTTT CSGWTDTQYF
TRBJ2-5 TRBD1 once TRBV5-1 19 TGCGCCAGCAGCTTGGATGGACAGGGGGCGAGAAGGCAACGGGAGACCCAGTACTTC CASSLDGQGARRQRETQYF
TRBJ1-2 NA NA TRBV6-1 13 TGTGCCAGCAGTGGAGCCCATGACTATGGCTACACCTTC CASSGAHDYGYTF
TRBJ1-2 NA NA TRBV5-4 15 TGTGCCAGCAGCTTAATTACTTCGATCAGCTATGGCTACACCTTC CASSLITSISYGYTF
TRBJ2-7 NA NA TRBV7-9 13 TGTGCCAGCAGCCCATACCGGGACTACGAGCAGTACTTC CASSPYRDYEQYF
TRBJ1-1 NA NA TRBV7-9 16 TGTGCCAGCAGCTTAGACTCGGACAGCCTGAACACTGAAGCTTTCTTT CASSLDSDSLNTEAFF
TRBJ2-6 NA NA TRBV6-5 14 TGTGCCAGCAGTTCCTGGTCTGGGGCCAACGTCCTGACTTTC CASSSWSGANVLTF
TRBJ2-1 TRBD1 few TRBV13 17 TGTGCCAGCAGCTTAGGACGCGGACAGGCGCCCAATGAAGGGCAGTTCTTC CASSLGRGQAPNEGQFF
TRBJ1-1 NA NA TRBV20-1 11 TGCAGTGCTTCCCGGGACGGGCAAGCTTTCTTT CSASRDGQAFF
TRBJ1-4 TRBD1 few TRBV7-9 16 TGTGCCAGCAGCTCGAACAGGGGTTTCTCTAATGAAAAACTGTTTTTT CASSSNRGFSNEKLFF
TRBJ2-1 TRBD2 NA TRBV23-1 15 TGCGCCAGCAGCTCTAGCGGACTCCCGTACAATGAGCAGTTCTTC CASSSSGLPYNEQFF
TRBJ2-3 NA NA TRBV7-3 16 TGTGCCAGCAGCTTATTTGGGGGACTGTTAGGTGAGACGCAGTATTTT CASSLFGGLLGETQYF
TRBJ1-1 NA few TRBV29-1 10 TGCAGCGTCCTGGATCGAGGAGCTTTCTTT CSVLDRGAFF
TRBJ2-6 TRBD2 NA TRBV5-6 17 TGTGCCAGCAGCTTGGGGCTAGCGGGGACCGGGGCCAACGTCCTGACTTTC CASSLGLAGTGANVLTF
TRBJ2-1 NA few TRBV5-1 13 TGCGCCAGCAGCCAAGCGGGTGGGAATGAGCAGTTCTTC CASSQAGGNEQFF
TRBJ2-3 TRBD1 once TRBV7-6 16 TGTGCCAGCAGTTACGGACAGGGAGGTCCCCCAGATACGCAGTATTTT CASSYGQGGPPDTQYF
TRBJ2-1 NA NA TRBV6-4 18 TGTGCCAGCCCCCTGGAGAAAATCCAGGCCGAAGTGGGCAATGAGCAGTTCTTC CASPLEKIQAEVGNEQFF
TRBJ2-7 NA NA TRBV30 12 TGTGCCTGGAGTGTAGGACCCTACGAGCAGTACTTC CAWSVGPYEQYF
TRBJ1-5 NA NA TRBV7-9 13 TGTGCCAGCAACATCGGGGGTAATCAGCCCCAGCATTTT CASNIGGNQPQHF
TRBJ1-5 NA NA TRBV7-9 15 TGTGCCAGCAGCGGGAACCTCGGGAGGTATCAGCCCCAGCATTTT CASSGNLGRYQPQHF
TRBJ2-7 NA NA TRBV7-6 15 TGTGCCAGCAGCTTAGGTGGGGGCTTCACCTACGAGCAGTACTTC CASSLGGGFTYEQYF
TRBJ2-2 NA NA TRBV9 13 TGTGCCAGCAGCGTTGGGGGAACCGGGGAGCTGTTTTTT CASSVGGTGELFF
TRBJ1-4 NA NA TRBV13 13 TGTGCCAGCAGCCCAAACAGGAGAGAAAAACTGTTTTTT CASSPNRREKLFF
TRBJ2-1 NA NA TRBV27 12 TGTGCCAGCAGTTTAGGGAGCAATGAGCAGTTCTTC CASSLGSNEQFF
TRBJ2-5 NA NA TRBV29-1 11 TGCAGCGTCCCCGGAGGAGAGGCCCAGTACTTC CSVPGGEAQYF
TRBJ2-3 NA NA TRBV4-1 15 TGCGCCAGCAGCCAAGCAGAGGGTGCGGCAGATACGCAGTATTTT CASSQAEGAADTQYF
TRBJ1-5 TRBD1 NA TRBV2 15 TGTGCCAGCAGAGCTGGGACAGGGGGGACTCAGCCCCAGCATTTT CASRAGTGGTQPQHF
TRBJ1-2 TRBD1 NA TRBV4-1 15 TGCGCCAGCAGCCAAGATAGACAGGGATTGTATGGCTACACCTTC CASSQDRQGLYGYTF
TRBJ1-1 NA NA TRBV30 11 TGTGCCTGGAGGAGAACAGGGTGGGCTTTCTTT CAWRRTGWAFF
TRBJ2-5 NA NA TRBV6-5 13 TGTGCCAGCAGTTACGGTTGGGGAGAGACCCAGTACTTC CASSYGWGETQYF
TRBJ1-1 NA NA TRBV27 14 TGTGCCAGCAGGGGAGGACGGAGGAACACTGAAGCTTTCTTT CASRGGRRNTEAFF
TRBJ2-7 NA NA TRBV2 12 TGTGCCAGCAGTGACAGTTCCTACGAGCAGTACTTC CASSDSSYEQYF
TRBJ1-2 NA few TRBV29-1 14 TGCAGCGTTGAAGATAAAGGGGTTAGCTATGGCTACACCTTC CSVEDKGVSYGYTF
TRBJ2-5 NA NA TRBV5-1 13 TGCGCCAGCAGCCAAAGAAGCCAAGAGACCCAGTACTTC CASSQRSQETQYF
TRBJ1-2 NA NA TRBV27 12 TGTGCCAGCAGTCCCGGGCCTGTAGGCTACACCTTC CASSPGPVGYTF
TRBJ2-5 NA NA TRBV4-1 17 TGCGCCAGCAGCAAAGCCCCTGGGGGTGGCGAGTTAGAGACCCAGTACTTC CASSKAPGGGELETQYF
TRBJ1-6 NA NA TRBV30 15 TGTGCCTGGGAAGCCTCAACTGGGGGTAATTCACCCCTCCACTTT CAWEASTGGNSPLHF
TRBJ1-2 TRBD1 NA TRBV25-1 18 TGTGCCAGCCAAACTGAGACGGCCGACGAAGGGGGCGCGTGGGGCTACACCTTC CASQTETADEGGAWGYTF
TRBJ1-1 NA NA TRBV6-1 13 TGTGCCAGCAGTGGTATGGGGAACACTGAAGCTTTCTTT CASSGMGNTEAFF